These 24 T cell receptor beta chains were all obtained from the same sample, sequenced in a study of T-cell reconstitution after alpha-beta-depleted transplantation in children. TCRbeta library construction was performed incorporating unique molecular identifiers. TCRdb called the PCR reads again in MiXCR, with one record for every CDR3 protein. The repertoire holds more than 300,000 distinct CDR3 sequences, with roughly 15% as singletons. Sample: PBMCs, mostly from graft donor cells, taken 360 days after TCRalphabeta/CD19-depleted stem cell transplant. These receptors were taken from a male patient aged 2-9 years who had a stem cell transplant for acute lymphoblastic leukemia, so the T cells may come from the graft donor.

This clonotype was seen a handful of times. The chain carries TRBV15 and TRBJ2-1; TRBD1 agrees at 9 bases. Germline V gives CDR1 LNHNV, CDR2 YYDKDF (reference sequence). CDR3 size: 16 residues. The J segment lost 5 bases and the V segment lost 5 bases, leaving 10 bases of the junction unmatched. CDR3 in amino acids: CATSGHRTGADNEQFF. In nucleotides, the CDR3 is TGTGCCACCAGCGGCCACCGGACAGGGGCGGACAATGAGCAGTTCTTC.

In its sample, this clonotype was seen a few times. The V gene is TRBV19, the J gene TRBJ2-1; the match to TRBD2 covers 7 bases. CDR3 length: 18 amino acids. With V trimmed by 5 bases and J by 6 bases, 19 bases remained unmatched. Germline lookup yields CDR1 LNHDA and CDR2 SQIVND (reference sequence). Written as DNA, the CDR3 is TGTGCCAGTAGTGACCTAGCGGCACGCCCAGTCCCTTCCAATGAGCAGTTCTTC. This codes for CASSDLAARPVPSNEQFF.

The rearrangement links TRBV5-6 to TRBJ1-6; D perhaps matches TRBD1 (6 bases). CDR1 and CDR2 from the germline V gene are SGHDT and YYEEEE. There are 15 residues in the CDR3. With 4 bases removed from V and 8 bases from J, the gap between germline ends came to 16 bases. CDR3 residues: CASSGAGQGHSPLHF. CDR3 nucleotides: TGTGCCAGCAGCGGGGCTGGGCAGGGGCATTCACCCCTCCACTTT.

The chain uses TRBV12-3 or TRBV12-4 and TRBJ1-1, with D tentatively TRBD1 (6 bases). V lost 2 bases to trimming and J lost 1 base, with 11 bases between them. The CDR3 extends over 15 amino acids. The CDR3 nucleotides read TGTGCCAGCAGTTTAACAAGGGGGTGGAACACTGAAGCTTTCTTT. Its translation: CASSLTRGWNTEAFF.

The chain combines TRBV29-1 with TRBJ2-2; D possibly uses TRBD1 or TRBD2 (6 bases each). CDR3 size: 16 residues. V dropped 2 bases and J dropped 0 bases, with 13 bases sitting between them. The V gene's germline CDR1 is SQVTM and CDR2 ANQGSEA. The CDR3 region has the DNA TGCAGCGTTGAATCCGGGGGCAGAGCGAACACCGGGGAGCTGTTTTTT. Residues: CSVESGGRANTGELFF.

The gene calls are TRBV6-2 or TRBV6-3 and TRBJ2-4, with D unresolved. Germline lookup yields CDR1 MNHEY and CDR2 SVGEGT. There are 13 residues in the CDR3. Trimming took 6 bases from V and 4 from J, leaving 10 bases between them. Here the CDR3 reads CASRRVGKNIQYF. DNA of the CDR3: TGTGCCAGCAGACGGGTGGGAAAAAACATTCAGTACTTC.

This clonotype was counted a few times. V gene TRBV12-3 or TRBV12-4 combines with J gene TRBJ2-5; D may be TRBD1 or TRBD2 (5 bases each). V lost 3 bases and J lost 1, with 6 bases in between. The CDR3 runs to 13 residues. The CDR3 reads CASSFGTQETQYF. The CDR3 region has the DNA TGTGCCAGCAGTTTCGGGACCCAAGAGACCCAGTACTTC.

The CDR3 here is CASSQGLALSYEQYF. As DNA, the CDR3 is TGCGCCAGCAGCCAAGGACTAGCGCTCTCCTACGAGCAGTACTTC. The gene calls are TRBV4-3 and TRBJ2-7; 8 bases are shared with TRBD2. The germline CDR1 and CDR2 sequences are LGHNA and YSLEER. This CDR3 is 15 amino acids long. J lost 0 bases, V lost 1 base, and 2 bases had no gene match.

By sample fraction, this clonotype is medium-sized. The rearrangement links TRBV12-3 or TRBV12-4 to TRBJ2-3; 8 bases are shared with TRBD1. This CDR3 contains 15 residues. V lost 5 bases and J lost 2; bases outside the gene matches: 6. CDR3 in amino acids: CASSPDRGYTDTQYF. The CDR3 DNA follows: TGTGCCAGCAGTCCCGACAGGGGATACACAGATACGCAGTATTTT.

This clonotype has at least ten counts. The chain carries TRBV5-1 and TRBJ2-1, with D perhaps matching TRBD2 (6 bases). The germline V and J ends were trimmed by 3 bases and 0 bases, with 10 bases remaining between them. Germline values: CDR1 SGHRS, CDR2 YFSETQ. The CDR3 contains 15 residues. CDR3 protein: CASSYTSISYNEQFF. The CDR3 DNA is TGCGCCAGCAGCTATACTAGCATCTCCTACAATGAGCAGTTCTTC.

This chain joins TRBV9 and TRBJ2-1; TRBD2 agrees at 7 bases. Germline CDR1 is SGDLS and CDR2 is YYNGEE. The CDR3 has 16 residues. J was trimmed by 12 bases and V by 3 bases; bases with no gene match: 18. In DNA form, the CDR3 reads TGTGCCAGCAGCGGGCCCGGGACTACCCCAACAATGGGGCAGTTCTTC. Protein sequence: CASSGPGTTPTMGQFF.

This clonotype was counted ten times or more. V usage is TRBV20-1 and J usage is TRBJ2-1; TRBD2 aligns across 10 bases. The CDR3 extends over 15 amino acids. Germline V gene lookup returns CDR1 DFQATT and CDR2 SNEGSKA (reference sequence). The V gene end was trimmed by 1 base and the J gene end by 6 bases; junction bases not matched to a gene: 6. The DNA for the CDR3 is TGCAGTGCTAGAGGGCTAGCGGGAGTAGGCAATGAGCAGTTCTTC. Encoded protein: CSARGLAGVGNEQFF.

This sequence joins TRBV12-3 or TRBV12-4 and TRBJ2-7, with 7 nucleotides matching TRBD1. J gave up 2 bases and V 6 bases, and 7 bases lay outside the gene matches. The length of the CDR3 is 14 residues. CDR3 protein: CASSTGDKPYEQYF. Here the CDR3 DNA reads TGTGCCAGCAGCACAGGGGATAAGCCCTACGAGCAGTACTTC.

The rearrangement joins TRBV20-1 to TRBJ1-6, with unresolved D. V was cut by 6 bases and J by 0 bases, with 18 bases left in between. The germline CDR1 and CDR2 sequences are DFQATT and SNEGSKA (reference sequence). The CDR3 totals 17 residues. This CDR3 is CSAKDQSRSSYNSPLHF. DNA for the CDR3: TGCAGTGCCAAGGATCAGAGCCGGAGCTCCTATAATTCACCCCTCCACTTT.

This sequence joins TRBV11-2 and TRBJ1-2; the D gene is possibly TRBD1 (6 bases). The germline V and J ends were trimmed by 0 bases and 5 bases, with 7 bases remaining between them. The CDR3 has 13 residues. Germline lookup yields CDR1 SGHAT and CDR2 FQNNGV. The CDR3 nucleotides read TGTGCCAGCAGCTTAGAAGGGGGTTATGGCTACACCTTC. This gives the protein CASSLEGGYGYTF.

This clonotype was counted a few times. The DNA for the CDR3 is TGTGCCAGCAGCCGGACAGGGGGCGCGGGGTACGAGCAGTACTTC. Translation gives CASSRTGGAGYEQYF. The rearrangement joins TRBV13 to TRBJ2-7, with 11 bases matching TRBD1. Germline V gives CDR1 PRHDT, CDR2 FYEKMQ (reference sequence). V gave up 5 bases and J gave up 4 bases; unmatched junction bases: 7. The CDR3 totals 15 residues. The whole variable domain, remainder taken from reference TRBV13 and TRBJ2-7, is AAGVIQSPRHLIKEKRETATLKCYPIPRHDTVYWYQQGPGQDPQFLISFYEKMQSDKGSIPDRFSAQQFSDYHSELNMSSLELGDSALYFCASSRTGGAGYEQYFGPGTRLTVT.

This clonotype came up a few times. V is TRBV4-3 and J is TRBJ2-1; TRBD2 matches at 9 bases. The CDR3 length is 16 residues. From germline, CDR1 is LGHNA and CDR2 YSLEER. With 0 bases clipped from V and 6 bases from J, the junction kept 6 bases outside the gene matches. CDR3 protein: CASSQEVAGGANEQFF. The CDR3 DNA reads as TGCGCCAGCAGCCAAGAAGTGGCGGGGGGGGCCAATGAGCAGTTCTTC.

This clonotype has only a few counts. This chain connects TRBV15 to TRBJ2-1; 7 bases fit TRBD2. Germline-derived CDR1 and CDR2 are LNHNV and YYDKDF (reference sequence). The CDR3 has 15 residues. The V gene end was trimmed by 5 bases and the J gene end by 3 bases; junction bases not matched to a gene: 7. The CDR3 loop reads CATSHGLGDYNEQFF. The CDR3 DNA reads TGTGCCACCAGCCATGGACTAGGGGACTACAATGAGCAGTTCTTC.

This clonotype was picked up a small number of times. The J gene is TRBJ2-6, the V gene TRBV15; 9 nucleotides agree with TRBD1. J lost 0 bases, V lost 7 bases, and 4 bases had no gene match. The CDR3 has 16 amino acids. Germline-derived CDR1 and CDR2 are LNHNV and YYDKDF (reference sequence). The CDR3 loop reads CATMRDRVSGANVLTF. CDR3 DNA sequence: TGTGCCACCATGAGGGACAGGGTCTCTGGGGCCAACGTCCTGACTTTC.

This clonotype was observed many times. V usage is TRBV12-3 or TRBV12-4 and J usage is TRBJ2-7; possible D gene TRBD2, 6 bases. This CDR3 spans 15 amino acids. Trimming took 3 bases from V and 4 from J, leaving 16 bases between them. CDR3 residues: CASSLRKGRGYEQYF. As DNA, the CDR3 is TGTGCCAGCAGTTTGCGTAAAGGCCGGGGGTACGAGCAGTACTTC.

There are many counts of this clonotype. V and J are TRBV19 and TRBJ1-1; D gene unclear. CDR1 and CDR2 (germline): LNHDA, SQIVND (reference sequence). This CDR3 is built from 16 residues. Trimming removed 3 bases at V and 2 bases at J, with 16 bases between. The chain's CDR3 is CASSIGRSGSNTEAFF. CDR3 in DNA: TGTGCCAGTAGTATCGGTAGGTCGGGGTCTAACACTGAAGCTTTCTTT.

The rearrangement uses TRBV7-3 and TRBJ2-1; the D gene is possibly TRBD2 (6 bases). This CDR3 contains 14 residues. The V gene's germline CDR1 is SGHTA and CDR2 FQGTGA. V was clipped by 5 bases and J by 4 bases, with 12 bases between them. The CDR3 DNA reads TGTGCCAGCAGCATCGGGACTGCGTACAATGAGCAGTTCTTC. This codes for CASSIGTAYNEQFF.

This clonotype was observed a handful of times. The chain uses TRBV28 and TRBJ1-1; D remains unclear. V lost 6 bases and J lost 4, with 24 bases in between. CDR1 and CDR2 from the germline V gene are MDHEN and SYDVKM. The length of the CDR3 is 17 residues. CDR3 coding DNA: TGTGCCAGCAGCAGCTCCCACCTACACGGTGGTGGCACTGAAGCTTTCTTT. Its translation is CASSSSHLHGGGTEAFF. Looking up the rest from reference TRBV28 and TRBJ1-1 gives the full variable domain: DVKVTQSSRYLVKRTGEKVFLECVQDMDHENMFWYRQDPGLGLRLIYFSYDVKMKEKGDIPEGYSVSREKKERFSLILESASTNQTSMYLCASSSSHLHGGGTEAFFGQGTRLTVV.

V gene TRBV28 combines with J gene TRBJ2-7, with D maybe TRBD2 (5 bases). The germline CDR1 and CDR2 sequences are MDHEN and SYDVKM. Trimming left V 3 bases short and J 2 bases short, with 14 bases between. The CDR3 has 15 residues. The CDR3: CASSFWASRAYEQYF. Here the CDR3 DNA reads TGTGCCAGCAGTTTCTGGGCGTCGAGGGCCTACGAGCAGTACTTC.